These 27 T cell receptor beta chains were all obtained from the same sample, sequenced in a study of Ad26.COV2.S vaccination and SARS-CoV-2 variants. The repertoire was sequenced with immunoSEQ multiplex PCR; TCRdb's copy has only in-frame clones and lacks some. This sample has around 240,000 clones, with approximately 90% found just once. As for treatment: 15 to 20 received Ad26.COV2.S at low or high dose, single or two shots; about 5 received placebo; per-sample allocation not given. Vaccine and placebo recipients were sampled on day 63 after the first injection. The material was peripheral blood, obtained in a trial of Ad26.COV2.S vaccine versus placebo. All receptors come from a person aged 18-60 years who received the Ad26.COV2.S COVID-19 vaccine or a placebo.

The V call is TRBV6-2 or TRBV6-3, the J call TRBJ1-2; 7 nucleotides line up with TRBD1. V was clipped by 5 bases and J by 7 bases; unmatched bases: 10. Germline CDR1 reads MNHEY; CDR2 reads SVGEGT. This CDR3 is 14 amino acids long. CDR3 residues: CASSLPGEGAGYTF. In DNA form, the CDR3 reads TGTGCCAGCAGTCTCCCGGGGGAGGGGGCTGGCTACACCTTC.

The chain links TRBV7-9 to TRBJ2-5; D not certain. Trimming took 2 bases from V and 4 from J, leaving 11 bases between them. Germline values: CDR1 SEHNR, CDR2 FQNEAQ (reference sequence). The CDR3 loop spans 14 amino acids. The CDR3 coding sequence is TGTGCCAGCAGCTTAAGGGAATTATTAGAGACCCAGTACTTC. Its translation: CASSLRELLETQYF.

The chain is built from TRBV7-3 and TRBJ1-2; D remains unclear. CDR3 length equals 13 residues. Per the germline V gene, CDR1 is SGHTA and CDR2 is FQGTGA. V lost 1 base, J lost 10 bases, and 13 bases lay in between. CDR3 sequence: CASSLNPAELYTF. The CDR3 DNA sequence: TGTGCCAGCAGCTTAAACCCCGCGGAGCTCTACACCTTC.

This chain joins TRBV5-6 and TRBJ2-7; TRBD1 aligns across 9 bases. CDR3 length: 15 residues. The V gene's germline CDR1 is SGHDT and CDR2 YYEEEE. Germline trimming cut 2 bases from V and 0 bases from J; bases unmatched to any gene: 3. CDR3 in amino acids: CASSFDRGDSYEQYF. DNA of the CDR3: TGTGCCAGCAGCTTCGACAGGGGGGACTCCTACGAGCAGTACTTC.

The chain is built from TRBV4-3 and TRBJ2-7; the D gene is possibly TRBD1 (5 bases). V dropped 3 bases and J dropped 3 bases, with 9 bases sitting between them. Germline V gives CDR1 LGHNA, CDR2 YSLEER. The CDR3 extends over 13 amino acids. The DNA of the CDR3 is TGCGCCAGCAGCCATCGAGACAGCTACGAGCAGTACTTC. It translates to CASSHRDSYEQYF.

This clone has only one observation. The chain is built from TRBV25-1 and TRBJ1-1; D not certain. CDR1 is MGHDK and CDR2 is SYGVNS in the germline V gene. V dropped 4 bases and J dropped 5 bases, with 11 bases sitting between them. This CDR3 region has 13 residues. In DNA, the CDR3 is TGTGCCAGCAGTGGCGGCGGTTGGACTGAAGCTTTCTTT. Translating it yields CASSGGGWTEAFF.

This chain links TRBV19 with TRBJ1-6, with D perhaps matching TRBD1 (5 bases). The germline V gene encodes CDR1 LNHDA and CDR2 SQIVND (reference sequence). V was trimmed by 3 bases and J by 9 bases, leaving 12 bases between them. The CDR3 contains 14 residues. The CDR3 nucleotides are TGTGCCAGTAGTATTCAGGGAGCGACTTCACCCCTCCACTTT. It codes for CASSIQGATSPLHF.

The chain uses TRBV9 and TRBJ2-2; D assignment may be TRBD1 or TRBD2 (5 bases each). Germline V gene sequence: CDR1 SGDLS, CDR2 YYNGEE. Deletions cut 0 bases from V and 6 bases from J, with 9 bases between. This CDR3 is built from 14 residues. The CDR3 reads CASSVEVGPGELFF. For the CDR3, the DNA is TGTGCCAGCAGCGTAGAGGTGGGACCCGGGGAGCTGTTTTTT.

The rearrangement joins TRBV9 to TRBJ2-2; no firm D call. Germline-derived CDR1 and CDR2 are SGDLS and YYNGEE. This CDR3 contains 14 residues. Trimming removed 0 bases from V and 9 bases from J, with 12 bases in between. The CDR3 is CASSVDTIGRELFF. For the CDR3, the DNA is TGTGCCAGCAGCGTAGACACTATCGGGCGGGAGCTGTTTTTT.

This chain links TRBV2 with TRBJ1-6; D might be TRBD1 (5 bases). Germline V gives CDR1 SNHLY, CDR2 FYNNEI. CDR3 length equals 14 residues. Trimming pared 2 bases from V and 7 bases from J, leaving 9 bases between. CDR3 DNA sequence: TGTGCCAGCAGTGAACAGGGAGGGAATTCACCCCTCCACTTT. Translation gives CASSEQGGNSPLHF.

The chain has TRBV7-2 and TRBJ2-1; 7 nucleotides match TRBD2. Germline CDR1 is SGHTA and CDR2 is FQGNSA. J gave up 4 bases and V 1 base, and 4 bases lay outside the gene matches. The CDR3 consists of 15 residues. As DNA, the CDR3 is TGTGCCAGCAGCTTAGGGGCTAGCGGTTACAATGAGCAGTTCTTC. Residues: CASSLGASGYNEQFF.

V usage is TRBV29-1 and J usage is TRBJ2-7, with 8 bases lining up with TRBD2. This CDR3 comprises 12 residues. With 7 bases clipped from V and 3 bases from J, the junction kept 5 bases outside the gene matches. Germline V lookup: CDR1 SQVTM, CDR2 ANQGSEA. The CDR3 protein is CSAGLGIYEQYF. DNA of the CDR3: TGCAGCGCGGGACTAGGTATCTACGAGCAGTACTTC.

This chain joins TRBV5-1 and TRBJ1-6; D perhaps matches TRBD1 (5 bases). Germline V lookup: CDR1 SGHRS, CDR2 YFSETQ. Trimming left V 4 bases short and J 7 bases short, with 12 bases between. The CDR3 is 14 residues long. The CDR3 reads CASSEGRVNSPLHF. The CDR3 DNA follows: TGCGCCAGCAGCGAGGGCAGGGTGAATTCACCCCTCCACTTT.

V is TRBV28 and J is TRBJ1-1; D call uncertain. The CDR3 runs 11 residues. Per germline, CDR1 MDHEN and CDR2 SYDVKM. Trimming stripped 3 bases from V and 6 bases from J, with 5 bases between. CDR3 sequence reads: CASSFGPEAFF. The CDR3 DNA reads TGTGCCAGCAGTTTCGGTCCTGAAGCTTTCTTT. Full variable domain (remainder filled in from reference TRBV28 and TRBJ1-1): DVKVTQSSRYLVKRTGEKVFLECVQDMDHENMFWYRQDPGLGLRLIYFSYDVKMKEKGDIPEGYSVSREKKERFSLILESASTNQTSMYLCASSFGPEAFFGQGTRLTVV.

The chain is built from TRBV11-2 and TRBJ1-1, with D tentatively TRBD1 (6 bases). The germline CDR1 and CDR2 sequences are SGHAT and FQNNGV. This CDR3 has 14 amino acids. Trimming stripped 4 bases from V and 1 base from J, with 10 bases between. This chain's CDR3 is CASSWGHTNTEAFF. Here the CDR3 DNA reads TGTGCCAGCAGCTGGGGACACACGAACACTGAAGCTTTCTTT.

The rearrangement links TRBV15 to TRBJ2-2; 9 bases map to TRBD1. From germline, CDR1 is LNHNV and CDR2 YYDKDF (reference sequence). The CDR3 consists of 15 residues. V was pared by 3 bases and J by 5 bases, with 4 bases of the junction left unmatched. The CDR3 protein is CATSSYRGHTGELFF. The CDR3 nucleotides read TGTGCCACCAGCAGCTACAGGGGGCATACCGGGGAGCTGTTTTTT. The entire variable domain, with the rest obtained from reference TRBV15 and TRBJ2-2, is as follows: DAMVIQNPRYQVTQFGKPVTLSCSQTLNHNVMYWYQQKSSQAPKLLFHYYDKDFNNEADTPDNFQSRRPNTSFCFLDIRSPGLGDTAMYLCATSSYRGHTGELFFGEGSRLTVL.

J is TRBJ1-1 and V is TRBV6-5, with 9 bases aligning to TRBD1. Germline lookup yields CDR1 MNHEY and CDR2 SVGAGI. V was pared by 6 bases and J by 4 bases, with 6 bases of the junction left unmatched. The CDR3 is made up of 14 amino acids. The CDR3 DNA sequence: TGTGCCAGCAGCCGGGACAGGGTGAGCACTGAAGCTTTCTTT. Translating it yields CASSRDRVSTEAFF.

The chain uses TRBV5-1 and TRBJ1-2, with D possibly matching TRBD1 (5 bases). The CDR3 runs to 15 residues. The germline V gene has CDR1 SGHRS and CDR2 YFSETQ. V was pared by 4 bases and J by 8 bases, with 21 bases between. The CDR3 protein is CASSVATGGERGYTF. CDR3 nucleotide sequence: TGCGCCAGCAGCGTCGCGACCGGGGGAGAGCGGGGCTACACCTTC.

In DNA, the CDR3 is TGTGCCAGCAGTTACTCGAGGACAGATAGCAATCAGCCCCAGCATTTT. Protein: CASSYSRTDSNQPQHF. V usage is TRBV6-5 and J usage is TRBJ1-5; possibly TRBD1 for D (6 bases). V was trimmed by 0 bases and J by 0 bases, leaving 9 bases between them. Germline-derived CDR1 and CDR2 are MNHEY and SVGAGI. This CDR3 region has 16 residues.

In DNA form, the CDR3 reads TGTGCCAGTAGTGTAACCGGGACAGGGATCGGCGAGCAGTACTTC. This encodes CASSVTGTGIGEQYF. This chain connects TRBV19 to TRBJ2-7; the match to TRBD1 covers 9 bases. V gave up 5 bases and J gave up 6 bases; unmatched junction bases: 11. Germline V gene lookup returns CDR1 LNHDA and CDR2 SQIVND (reference sequence). The CDR3 is 15 residues long.

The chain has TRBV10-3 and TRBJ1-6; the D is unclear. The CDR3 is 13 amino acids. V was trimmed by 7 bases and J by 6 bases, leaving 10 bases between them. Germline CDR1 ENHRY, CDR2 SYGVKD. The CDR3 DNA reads TGTGCCATCACCGAAGGCAGTAATTCACCCCTCCACTTT. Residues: CAITEGSNSPLHF.

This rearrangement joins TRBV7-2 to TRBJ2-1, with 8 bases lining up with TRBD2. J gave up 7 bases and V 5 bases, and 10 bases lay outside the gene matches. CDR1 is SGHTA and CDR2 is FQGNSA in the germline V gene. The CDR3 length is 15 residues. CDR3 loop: CASSLNSGTRNEQFF. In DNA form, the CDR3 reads TGTGCCAGCAGCCTGAACTCCGGGACTAGGAATGAGCAGTTCTTC.

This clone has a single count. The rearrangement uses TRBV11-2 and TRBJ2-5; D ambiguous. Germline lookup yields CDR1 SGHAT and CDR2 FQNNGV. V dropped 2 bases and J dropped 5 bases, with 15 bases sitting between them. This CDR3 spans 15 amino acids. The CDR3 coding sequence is TGTGCCAGCAGCTTATCAGCGACAAGTCGGGAGACCCAGTACTTC. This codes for CASSLSATSRETQYF.

In DNA, the CDR3 is TGCGCCAGCAGCCAAGGACAGAGAGCTGGAAACACCATATATTTT. It codes for CASSQGQRAGNTIYF. V gene TRBV4-3 combines with J gene TRBJ1-3; possible D gene TRBD1, 5 bases. V lost 1 base and J lost 2, with 9 bases in between. The germline V gene has CDR1 LGHNA and CDR2 YSLEER. The CDR3 runs to 15 residues.

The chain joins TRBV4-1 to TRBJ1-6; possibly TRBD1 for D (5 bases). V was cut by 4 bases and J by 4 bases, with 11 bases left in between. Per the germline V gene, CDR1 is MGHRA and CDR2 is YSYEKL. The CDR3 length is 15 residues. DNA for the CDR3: TGCGCCAGCAGCCCCGACAGCGAGTATAATTCACCCCTCCACTTT. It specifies CASSPDSEYNSPLHF.

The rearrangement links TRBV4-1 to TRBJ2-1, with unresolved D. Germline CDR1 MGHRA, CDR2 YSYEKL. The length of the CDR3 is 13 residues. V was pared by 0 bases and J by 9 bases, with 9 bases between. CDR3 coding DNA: TGCGCCAGCAGCCAAGATTGGGGTTCTGAGCAGTTCTTC. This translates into CASSQDWGSEQFF.

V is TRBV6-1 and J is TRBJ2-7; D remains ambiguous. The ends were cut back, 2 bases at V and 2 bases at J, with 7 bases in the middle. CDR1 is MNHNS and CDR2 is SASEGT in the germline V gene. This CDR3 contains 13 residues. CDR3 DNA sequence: TGTGCCAGCAGTGAACCCCCCGCCTACGAGCAGTACTTC. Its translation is CASSEPPAYEQYF.